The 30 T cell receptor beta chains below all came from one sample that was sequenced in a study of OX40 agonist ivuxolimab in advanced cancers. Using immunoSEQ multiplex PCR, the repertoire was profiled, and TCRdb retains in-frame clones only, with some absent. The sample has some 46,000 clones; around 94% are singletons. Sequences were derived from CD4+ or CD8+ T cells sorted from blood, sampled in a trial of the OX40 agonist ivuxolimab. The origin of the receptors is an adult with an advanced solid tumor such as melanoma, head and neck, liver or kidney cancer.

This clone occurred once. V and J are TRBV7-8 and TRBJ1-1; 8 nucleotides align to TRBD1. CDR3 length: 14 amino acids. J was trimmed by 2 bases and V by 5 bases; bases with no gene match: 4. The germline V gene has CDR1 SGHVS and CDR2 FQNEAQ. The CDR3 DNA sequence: TGTGCCAGCAGCATCGGGACAGGTAACACTGAAGCTTTCTTT. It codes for CASSIGTGNTEAFF.

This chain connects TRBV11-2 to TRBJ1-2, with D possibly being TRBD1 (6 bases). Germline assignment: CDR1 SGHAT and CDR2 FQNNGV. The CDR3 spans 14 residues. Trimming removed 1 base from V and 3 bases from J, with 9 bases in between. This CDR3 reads CASSLGRTDYGYTF. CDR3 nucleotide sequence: TGTGCCAGCAGCTTAGGACGGACAGACTATGGCTACACCTTC.

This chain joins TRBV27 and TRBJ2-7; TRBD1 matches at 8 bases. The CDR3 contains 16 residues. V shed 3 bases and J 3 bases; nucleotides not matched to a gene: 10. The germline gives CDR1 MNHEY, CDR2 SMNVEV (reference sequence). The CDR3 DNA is TGTGCCAGCAGTTTTTCCGGACAGGGCTGGCGCTACGAGCAGTACTTC. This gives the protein CASSFSGQGWRYEQYF.

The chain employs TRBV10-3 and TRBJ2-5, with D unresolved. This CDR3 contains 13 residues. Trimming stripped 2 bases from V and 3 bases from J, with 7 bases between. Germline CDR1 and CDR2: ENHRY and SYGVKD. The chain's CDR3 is CAISEPGKETQYF. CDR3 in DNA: TGTGCCATCAGTGAGCCAGGAAAAGAGACCCAGTACTTC.

CDR3 residues: CASRIQGLGYEQYF. The CDR3 coding sequence is TGTGCCAGCAGGATACAGGGGCTCGGGTACGAGCAGTACTTC. This sequence joins TRBV7-2 and TRBJ2-7; 7 positions agree with TRBD1. This CDR3 region has 14 residues. The V gene's germline CDR1 is SGHTA and CDR2 FQGNSA. The V segment lost 6 bases and the J segment 4 bases; nucleotides outside the gene matches: 9.

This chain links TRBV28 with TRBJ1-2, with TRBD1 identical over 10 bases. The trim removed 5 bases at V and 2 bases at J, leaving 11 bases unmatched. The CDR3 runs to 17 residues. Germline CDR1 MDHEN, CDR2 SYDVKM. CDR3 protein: CASSPGMTGGPNYGYTF. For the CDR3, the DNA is TGTGCCAGCAGTCCAGGGATGACAGGGGGCCCGAACTATGGCTACACCTTC.

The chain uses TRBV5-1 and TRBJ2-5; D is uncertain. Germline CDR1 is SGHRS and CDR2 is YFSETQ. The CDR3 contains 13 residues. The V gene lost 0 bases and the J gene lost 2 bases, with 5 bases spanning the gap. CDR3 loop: CASSLVRQETQYF. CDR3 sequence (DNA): TGCGCCAGCAGCTTGGTTAGACAAGAGACCCAGTACTTC.

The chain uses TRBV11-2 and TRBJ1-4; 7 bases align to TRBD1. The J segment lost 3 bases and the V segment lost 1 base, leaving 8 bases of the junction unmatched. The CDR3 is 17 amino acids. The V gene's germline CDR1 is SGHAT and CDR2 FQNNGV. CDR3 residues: CASSLVVRGGPNEKLFF. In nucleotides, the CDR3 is TGTGCCAGCAGCTTAGTCGTCAGGGGGGGTCCTAATGAAAAACTGTTTTTT. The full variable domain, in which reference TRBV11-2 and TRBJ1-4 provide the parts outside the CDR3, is EAGVAQSPRYKIIEKRQSVAFWCNPISGHATLYWYQQILGQGPKLLIQFQNNGVVDDSQLPKDRFSAERLKGVDSTLKIQPAKLEDSAVYLCASSLVVRGGPNEKLFFGSGTQLSVL.

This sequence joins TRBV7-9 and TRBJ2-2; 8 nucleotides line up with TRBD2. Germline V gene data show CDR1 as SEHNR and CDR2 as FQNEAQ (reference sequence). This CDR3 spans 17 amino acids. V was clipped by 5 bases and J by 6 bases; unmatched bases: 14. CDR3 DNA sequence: TGTGCCAGCAGCCCAGGGCCCGGACTAGCCGAGCCCGGGGAGCTGTTTTTT. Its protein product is CASSPGPGLAEPGELFF.

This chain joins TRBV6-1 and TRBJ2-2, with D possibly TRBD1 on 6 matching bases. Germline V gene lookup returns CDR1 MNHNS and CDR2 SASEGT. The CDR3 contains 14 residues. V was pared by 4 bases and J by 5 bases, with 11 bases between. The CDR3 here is CASSGWGQTGELFF. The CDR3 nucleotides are TGTGCCAGCAGTGGCTGGGGGCAGACCGGGGAGCTGTTTTTT.

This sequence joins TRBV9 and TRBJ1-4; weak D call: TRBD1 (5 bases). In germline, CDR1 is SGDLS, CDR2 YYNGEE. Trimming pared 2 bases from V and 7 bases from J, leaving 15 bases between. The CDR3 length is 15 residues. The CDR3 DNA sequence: TGTGCCAGCAGCGTCGATCTAGGGGCTGCTGAAAAACTGTTTTTT. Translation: CASSVDLGAAEKLFF.

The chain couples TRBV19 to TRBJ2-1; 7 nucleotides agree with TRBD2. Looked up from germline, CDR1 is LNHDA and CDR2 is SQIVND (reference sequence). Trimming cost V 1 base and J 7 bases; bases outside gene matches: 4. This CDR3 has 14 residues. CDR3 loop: CASSIVGLPNEQFF. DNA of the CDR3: TGTGCCAGTAGTATAGTGGGACTACCTAATGAGCAGTTCTTC.

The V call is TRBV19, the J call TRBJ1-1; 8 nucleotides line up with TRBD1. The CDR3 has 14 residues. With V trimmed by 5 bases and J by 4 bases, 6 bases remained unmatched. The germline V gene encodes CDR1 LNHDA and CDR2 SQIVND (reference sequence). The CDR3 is CASSSGTGLTEAFF. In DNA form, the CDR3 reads TGTGCCAGTAGTTCCGGGACAGGCCTCACTGAAGCTTTCTTT.

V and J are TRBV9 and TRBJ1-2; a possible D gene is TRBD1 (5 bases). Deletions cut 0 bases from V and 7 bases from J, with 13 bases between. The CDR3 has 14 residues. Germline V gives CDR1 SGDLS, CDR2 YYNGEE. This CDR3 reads CASSVGTGLGGYTF. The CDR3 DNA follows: TGTGCCAGCAGCGTAGGCACAGGTTTGGGTGGCTACACCTTC.

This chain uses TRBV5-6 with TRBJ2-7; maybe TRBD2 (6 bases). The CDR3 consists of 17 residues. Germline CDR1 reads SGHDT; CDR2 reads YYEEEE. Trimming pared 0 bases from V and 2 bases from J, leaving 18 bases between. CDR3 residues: CASSLAGRQQPTYEQYF. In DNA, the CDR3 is TGTGCCAGCAGCTTGGCCGGGAGACAGCAGCCTACCTACGAGCAGTACTTC.

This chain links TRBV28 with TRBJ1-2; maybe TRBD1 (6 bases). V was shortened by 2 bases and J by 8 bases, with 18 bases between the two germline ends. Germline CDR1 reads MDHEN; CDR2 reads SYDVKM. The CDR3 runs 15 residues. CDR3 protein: CASSLTLVWGLGYTF. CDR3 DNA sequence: TGTGCCAGCAGTTTAACGTTAGTTTGGGGGCTGGGCTACACCTTC.

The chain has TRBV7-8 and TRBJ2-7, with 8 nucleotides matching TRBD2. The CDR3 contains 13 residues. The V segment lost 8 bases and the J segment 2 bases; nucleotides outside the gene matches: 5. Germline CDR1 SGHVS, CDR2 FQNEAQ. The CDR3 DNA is TGTGCCAGCGGGCCGGGGGGGACCTACGAGCAGTACTTC. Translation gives CASGPGGTYEQYF.

The chain's CDR3 is CASSAPAGTSTDTQYF. CDR3 coding DNA: TGTGCCAGCAGTGCTCCCGCCGGGACTTCGACAGATACGCAGTATTTT. The chain combines TRBV6-1 with TRBJ2-3, with D possibly being TRBD2 (6 bases). The V gene's germline CDR1 is MNHNS and CDR2 SASEGT. The CDR3 has 16 amino acids. With 4 bases removed from V and 3 bases from J, the gap between germline ends came to 17 bases.

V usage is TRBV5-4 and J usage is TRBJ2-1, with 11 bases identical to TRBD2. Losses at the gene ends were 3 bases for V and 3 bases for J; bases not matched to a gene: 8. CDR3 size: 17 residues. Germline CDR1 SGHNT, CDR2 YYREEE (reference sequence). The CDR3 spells CASSSPPGLAGYNEQFF. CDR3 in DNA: TGTGCCAGCAGCTCGCCTCCCGGACTAGCGGGCTACAATGAGCAGTTCTTC.

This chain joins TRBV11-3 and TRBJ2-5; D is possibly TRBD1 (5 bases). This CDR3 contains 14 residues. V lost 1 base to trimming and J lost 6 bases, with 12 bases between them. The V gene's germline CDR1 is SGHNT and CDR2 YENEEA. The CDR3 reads CASSLAGFRQTQYF. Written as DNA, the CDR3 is TGTGCCAGCAGCTTAGCAGGGTTCAGGCAGACCCAGTACTTC.

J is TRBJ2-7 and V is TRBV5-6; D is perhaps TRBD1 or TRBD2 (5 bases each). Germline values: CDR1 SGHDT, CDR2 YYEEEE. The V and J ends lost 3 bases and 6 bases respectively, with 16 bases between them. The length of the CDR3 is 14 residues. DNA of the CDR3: TGTGCCAGCAGCTGGGGGAGCTCTTTCGGCGAGCAGTACTTC. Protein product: CASSWGSSFGEQYF.

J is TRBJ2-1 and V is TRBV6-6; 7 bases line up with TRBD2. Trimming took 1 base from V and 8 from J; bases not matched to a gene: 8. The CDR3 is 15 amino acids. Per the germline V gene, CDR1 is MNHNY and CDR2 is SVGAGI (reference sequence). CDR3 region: CASSYWASGGDEQFF. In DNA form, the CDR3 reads TGTGCCAGCAGTTACTGGGCTAGCGGAGGCGATGAGCAGTTCTTC.

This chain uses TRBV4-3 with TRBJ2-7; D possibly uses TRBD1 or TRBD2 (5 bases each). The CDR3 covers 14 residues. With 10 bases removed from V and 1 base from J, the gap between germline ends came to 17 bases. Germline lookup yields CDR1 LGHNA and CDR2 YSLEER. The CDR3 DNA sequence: TGCGCCACCCCCGGCGAGGGGCAGTCCTACGAGCAGTACTTC. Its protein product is CATPGEGQSYEQYF.

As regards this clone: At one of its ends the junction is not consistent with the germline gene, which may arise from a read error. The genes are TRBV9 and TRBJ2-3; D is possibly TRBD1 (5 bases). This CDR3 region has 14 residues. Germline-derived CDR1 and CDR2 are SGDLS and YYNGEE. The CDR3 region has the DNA TGTGCCAGCAGCTCGGGCAGGGTTCCAGATGCGCAGTATTTT. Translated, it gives CASSSGRVPDAQYF.

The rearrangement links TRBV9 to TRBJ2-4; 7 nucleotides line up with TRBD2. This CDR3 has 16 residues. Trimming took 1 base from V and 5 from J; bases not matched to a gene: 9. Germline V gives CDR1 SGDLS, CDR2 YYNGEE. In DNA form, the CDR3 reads TGTGCCAGCAGCGTATTTGGGGGAGGGACCGAAAACATTCAGTACTTC. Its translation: CASSVFGGGTENIQYF.

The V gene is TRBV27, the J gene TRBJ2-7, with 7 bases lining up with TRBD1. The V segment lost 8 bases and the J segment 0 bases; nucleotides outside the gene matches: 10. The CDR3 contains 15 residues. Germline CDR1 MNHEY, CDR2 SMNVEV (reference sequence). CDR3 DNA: TGTGCCAGCTTCTATCGACAGGGAAACTCCTACGAGCAGTACTTC. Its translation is CASFYRQGNSYEQYF.

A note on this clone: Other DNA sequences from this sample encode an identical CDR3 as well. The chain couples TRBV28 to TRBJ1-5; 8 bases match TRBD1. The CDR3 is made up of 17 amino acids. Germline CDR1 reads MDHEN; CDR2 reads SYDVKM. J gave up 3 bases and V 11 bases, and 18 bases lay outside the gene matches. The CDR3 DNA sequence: TGTGCCTCGAGAGCACGGACAGGGTGGGGGATCAATCAGCCCCAGCATTTT. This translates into CASRARTGWGINQPQHF. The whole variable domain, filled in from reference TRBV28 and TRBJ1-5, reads DVKVTQSSRYLVKRTGEKVFLECVQDMDHENMFWYRQDPGLGLRLIYFSYDVKMKEKGDIPEGYSVSREKKERFSLILESASTNQTSMYLCASRARTGWGINQPQHFGDGTRLSIL.

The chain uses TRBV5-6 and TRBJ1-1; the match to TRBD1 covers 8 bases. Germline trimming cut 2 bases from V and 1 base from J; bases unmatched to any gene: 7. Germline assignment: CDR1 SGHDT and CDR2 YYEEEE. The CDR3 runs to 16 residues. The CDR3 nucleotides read TGTGCCAGCAGCTTAAAACAGGGGGGAAAGAACACTGAAGCTTTCTTT. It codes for CASSLKQGGKNTEAFF.

The CDR3 protein is CASSDPYNYGYTF. CDR3 bases: TGTGCCAGCAGCGATCCCTATAACTATGGCTACACCTTC. V usage is TRBV9 and J usage is TRBJ1-2; D is unclear. The CDR3 is 13 amino acids. The V end was cut by 3 bases, the J end by 1 base, with 7 bases between. Germline V gene sequence: CDR1 SGDLS, CDR2 YYNGEE.

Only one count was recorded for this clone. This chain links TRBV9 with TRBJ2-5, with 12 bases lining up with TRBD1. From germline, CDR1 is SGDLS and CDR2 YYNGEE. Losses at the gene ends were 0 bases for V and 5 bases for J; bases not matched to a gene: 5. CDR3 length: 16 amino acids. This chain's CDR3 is CASSVVGQGARETQYF. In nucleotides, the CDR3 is TGTGCCAGCAGCGTAGTGGGACAGGGGGCGCGGGAGACCCAGTACTTC.